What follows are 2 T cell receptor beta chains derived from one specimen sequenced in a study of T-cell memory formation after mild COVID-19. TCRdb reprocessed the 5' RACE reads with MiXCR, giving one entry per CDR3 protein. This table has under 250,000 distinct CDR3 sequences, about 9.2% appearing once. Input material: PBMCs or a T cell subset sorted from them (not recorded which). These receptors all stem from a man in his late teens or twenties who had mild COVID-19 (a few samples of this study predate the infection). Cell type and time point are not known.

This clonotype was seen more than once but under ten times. The CDR3 nucleotides read TGTGCCAGCAGCTCCTCAGCCGGGACAGGGGAAGGCTACACCTTC. Its protein is CASSSSAGTGEGYTF. The chain carries TRBV7-3 and TRBJ1-2; 10 nucleotides line up with TRBD1. This CDR3 is built from 15 residues. With 4 bases clipped from V and 8 bases from J, the junction kept 10 bases outside the gene matches. Germline CDR1 SGHTA, CDR2 FQGTGA.

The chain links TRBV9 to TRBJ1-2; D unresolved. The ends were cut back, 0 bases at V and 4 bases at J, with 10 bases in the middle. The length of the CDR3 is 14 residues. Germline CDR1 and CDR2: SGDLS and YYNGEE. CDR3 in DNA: TGTGCCAGCAGCGTAGCGGTGAACAGCTATGGCTACACCTTC. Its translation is CASSVAVNSYGYTF. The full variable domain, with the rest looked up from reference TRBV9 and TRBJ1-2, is DSGVTQTPKHLITATGQRVTLRCSPRSGDLSVYWYQQSLDQGLQFLIQYYNGEERAKGNILERFSAQQFPDLHSELNLSSLELGDSALYFCASSVAVNSYGYTFGSGTRLTVV.